The 23 T cell receptor beta chains reported below all come from one sample, sequenced in a study of neurological immune-mediated disorders. From the 5' RACE reads, TCRdb called clonotypes with MiXCR, one entry per CDR3 protein. Among 45,000 to 65,000 distinct CDR3 sequences listed, roughly 4.4% were seen once. Specimen: PBMCs. Receptor source: a man aged 45-65 years with multiple sclerosis.

This clonotype showed up many times. The chain recombines TRBV12-3 or TRBV12-4 with TRBJ1-5; D not resolved. The CDR3 is 14 residues long. Trimming took 3 bases from V and 4 from J, leaving 10 bases between them. The CDR3 loop is CASSFGGINQPQHF. The CDR3 DNA sequence: TGTGCCAGCAGTTTCGGAGGGATTAATCAGCCCCAGCATTTT.

To note about this clonotype: This could be a read error, since a much larger clone is one nucleotide away. V and J are TRBV20-1 and TRBJ2-5, with 8 nucleotides matching TRBD2. Germline V lookup: CDR1 DFQATT, CDR2 SNEGSKA (reference sequence). The CDR3 totals 14 residues. DNA for the CDR3: TGCAGTGCTAGACACAGCGGGAGACAAGAGACCCTGTACTTC. Translation: CSARHSGRQETLYF.

V usage is TRBV7-8 and J usage is TRBJ1-6; D ambiguous. There are 17 residues in the CDR3. CDR1 and CDR2 from the germline V gene are SGHVS and FQNEAQ. Trimming took off 0 bases at V and 7 bases at J, with 16 bases between the two ends. DNA for the CDR3: TGTGCCAGCAGCTTAGCGATAGCCCTCGACCGGAATTCACCCCTCCACTTT. This encodes CASSLAIALDRNSPLHF.

This clonotype was counted at least ten times. The chain has TRBV5-1 and TRBJ1-1, with D unclear. Trimming left V 6 bases short and J 1 base short, with 13 bases between. The CDR3 loop spans 14 amino acids. Germline CDR1 is SGHRS and CDR2 is YFSETQ. This CDR3 reads CASTEGRTNTEAFF. In nucleotides, the CDR3 is TGCGCCAGCACCGAGGGCAGGACGAACACTGAAGCTTTCTTT.

This clonotype was picked up a small number of times. V is TRBV14 and J is TRBJ1-6; D not resolved. This CDR3 has 13 amino acids. The V end was cut by 0 bases, the J end by 9 bases, with 6 bases between. Germline loops: CDR1 SGHDN, CDR2 FVKESK. This chain's CDR3 is CASSQERGSPLHF. The CDR3 DNA reads TGTGCCAGCAGCCAAGAACGAGGTTCACCCCTCCACTTT.

This clonotype showed up many times. This chain links TRBV20-1 with TRBJ2-1, with a possible D match to TRBD2 (5 bases). V lost 1 base and J lost 9, with 16 bases in between. Per germline, CDR1 DFQATT and CDR2 SNEGSKA (reference sequence). This CDR3 contains 14 residues. The CDR3 DNA reads TGCAGTGCTAGAGTCCCTAGCAATATCGCTGAGCAGTTCTTC. Residues: CSARVPSNIAEQFF.

There are a few counts of this clonotype. This chain links TRBV29-1 with TRBJ2-7; unclear D gene. The CDR3 consists of 12 residues. Looked up from germline, CDR1 is SQVTM and CDR2 is ANQGSEA. The ends were cut back, 3 bases at V and 4 bases at J, with 10 bases in the middle. In nucleotides, the CDR3 is TGCAGCGTTGAGGAAGAAAAGTACGAGCAGTACTTC. This codes for CSVEEEKYEQYF.

This clonotype was seen repeatedly, ten times or more. The chain joins TRBV3-1 to TRBJ2-5; 12 bases agree with TRBD2. The CDR3 totals 18 residues. V was clipped by 1 base and J by 2 bases; unmatched bases: 8. CDR1 and CDR2 from the germline V gene are LGHDT and YNNKEL (reference sequence). The CDR3 spells CASSQVRTSGGPQETQYF. The CDR3 DNA reads TGTGCCAGCAGCCAAGTCCGAACTAGCGGGGGGCCTCAAGAGACCCAGTACTTC.

This clonotype was recorded once. The junction differs from germline at one of its ends, possibly a read error. The CDR3 spells CARSEKTSSF. CDR3 nucleotide sequence: TGTGCCAGGAGTGAGAAGACTAGCAGCTTC. The rearrangement uses TRBV6-1 and TRBJ2-1; 7 bases agree with TRBD2. The CDR3 covers 10 residues. Germline values: CDR1 MNHNS, CDR2 SASEGT.

At least ten counts were recorded for this clonotype. The CDR3 sequence is CATGGVGDEQFF. CDR3 coding DNA: TGTGCCACCGGGGGGGTTGGGGATGAGCAGTTCTTC. The V and J genes are TRBV24-1 and TRBJ2-1, with 7 bases aligning to TRBD2. The V and J ends lost 9 bases and 8 bases, in that order; junction bases with no gene match: 6. Germline assignment: CDR1 KGHDR and CDR2 SFDVKD. The CDR3 totals 12 residues.

This clonotype was seen more than once but under ten times. The chain employs TRBV11-2 and TRBJ2-7; D not resolved. V was cut by 0 bases and J by 6 bases, with 12 bases left in between. CDR3 length equals 14 residues. Germline values: CDR1 SGHAT, CDR2 FQNNGV. The CDR3 sequence is CASSLDFPPSEQYF. CDR3 bases: TGTGCCAGCAGCTTAGATTTTCCCCCCTCCGAGCAGTACTTC.

The chain uses TRBV20-1 and TRBJ2-2; D might be TRBD1 (6 bases). Germline V gene lookup returns CDR1 DFQATT and CDR2 SNEGSKA (reference sequence). V was pared by 6 bases and J by 6 bases, with 11 bases between. This CDR3 has 12 residues. In nucleotides, the CDR3 is TGCAGTGCCCGGACAGTTCCCGGGGAGCTGTTTTTT. It is translated as CSARTVPGELFF.

This clonotype appeared many times. The rearrangement uses TRBV7-9 and TRBJ1-2, with D possibly TRBD1 on 6 matching bases. The CDR3 consists of 12 residues. V was pared by 7 bases and J by 6 bases, with 12 bases between. CDR1 is SEHNR and CDR2 is FQNEAQ in the germline V gene (reference sequence). This CDR3 is CASTVGGDGYTF. In DNA, the CDR3 is TGTGCCAGCACAGTGGGGGGCGATGGCTACACCTTC.

This clonotype was seen ten or more times. V usage is TRBV3-1 and J usage is TRBJ2-7; D is undetermined. From germline, CDR1 is LGHDT and CDR2 YNNKEL (reference sequence). The V and J ends lost 4 bases and 3 bases respectively, with 13 bases between them. The CDR3 loop spans 14 amino acids. The CDR3 bases are TGTGCCAGCAGCCGACGTTCAGAGAACTACGAGCAGTACTTC. Its translation: CASSRRSENYEQYF.

This clonotype was seen many times. CDR3 sequence: CSARDYGGLQGYAETQYF. CDR3 sequence (DNA): TGCAGTGCTAGAGATTATGGTGGTCTACAGGGATATGCAGAGACCCAGTACTTC. This sequence joins TRBV20-1 and TRBJ2-5; possibly TRBD1 for D (6 bases). The CDR3 consists of 18 residues. V lost 0 bases and J 4 bases, leaving 24 bases between the germline ends. Germline CDR1 reads DFQATT; CDR2 reads SNEGSKA (reference sequence).

V usage is TRBV20-1 and J usage is TRBJ2-7; 14 bases fit TRBD2. With 3 bases clipped from V and 5 bases from J, the junction kept 3 bases outside the gene matches. This CDR3 region has 14 residues. Germline V gene lookup returns CDR1 DFQATT and CDR2 SNEGSKA (reference sequence). As DNA, the CDR3 is TGCAGTGCTAGGGGACTAGCGGGAGTACACGAGCAGTACTTC. Translating it yields CSARGLAGVHEQYF.

There are many counts of this clonotype. This chain joins TRBV27 and TRBJ1-1, with D possibly being TRBD1 (6 bases). The CDR3 has 13 amino acids. Per germline, CDR1 MNHEY and CDR2 SMNVEV (reference sequence). Trimming removed 6 bases from V and 4 bases from J, with 12 bases in between. Written as DNA, the CDR3 is TGTGCCAGCAGGCTAACAGGGAGCACTGAAGCTTTCTTT. It codes for CASRLTGSTEAFF.

About this clonotype itself: A much larger clone differs by one base, so this may be a read error. This rearrangement joins TRBV28 to TRBJ2-3; D may be TRBD2 (6 bases). Between the trimmed V and J ends, which lost 5 bases and 0 bases, there was a span of 15 bases. Per the germline V gene, CDR1 is MDHEN and CDR2 is SYDVKM. The CDR3 loop spans 16 amino acids. CDR3 protein: CASSATGVLSTDTQYF. CDR3 in DNA: TGTGCCAGCAGTGCCACGGGGGTTTTAAGCACAGATACGCAGTATTTT.

On this clonotype itself: Given a much more abundant clone one base away, this may be a read error. The chain combines TRBV2 with TRBJ2-7; no definite D call. Trimming removed 7 bases from V and 4 bases from J, with 11 bases in between. The V gene's germline CDR1 is SNHLY and CDR2 FYNNEI. The CDR3 runs 12 residues. The CDR3 DNA follows: TGTGCCAGCACCCCTATGTTTTACGAGCAGTACTTC. Amino acid sequence: CASTPMFYEQYF.

This clonotype was observed many times. The chain joins TRBV27 to TRBJ2-5; TRBD1 matches at 9 bases. The trim removed 3 bases at V and 3 bases at J, leaving 2 bases unmatched. Germline assignment: CDR1 MNHEY and CDR2 SMNVEV (reference sequence). CDR3 length equals 14 residues. This chain's CDR3 is CASSLDRGEETQYF. CDR3 nucleotides: TGTGCCAGCAGTTTGGACAGGGGAGAAGAGACCCAGTACTTC.

This clonotype has a count of ten or more. The chain couples TRBV27 to TRBJ2-5; TRBD2 matches 8 bases. The V gene end was trimmed by 2 bases and the J gene end by 5 bases; junction bases not matched to a gene: 7. The length of the CDR3 is 15 residues. Germline CDR1 and CDR2: MNHEY and SMNVEV (reference sequence). The CDR3 loop is CASSLDGGARETQYF. CDR3 coding DNA: TGTGCCAGCAGTTTAGACGGGGGGGCGAGGGAGACCCAGTACTTC.

This clonotype was seen more than once but under ten times. The genes are TRBV5-1 and TRBJ1-4; D gene ambiguous. V dropped 3 bases and J dropped 1 base, with 7 bases sitting between them. The CDR3 runs 14 residues. Per germline, CDR1 SGHRS and CDR2 YFSETQ. The chain's CDR3 is CASSWVGTNEKLFF. CDR3 coding DNA: TGCGCCAGCAGCTGGGTGGGAACTAATGAAAAACTGTTTTTT.

This clonotype was observed many times. The chain combines TRBV7-8 with TRBJ2-1, with 9 bases aligning to TRBD2. V trimming: 5 bases; J trimming: 0 bases; junction bases outside the gene matches: 5. CDR3 length equals 16 residues. The germline V gene has CDR1 SGHVS and CDR2 FQNEAQ. The DNA of the CDR3 is TGTGCCAGCAGCATTAGCGGGAGCACCTCCTACAATGAGCAGTTCTTC. Encoded protein: CASSISGSTSYNEQFF. The whole variable domain, filled in from reference TRBV7-8 and TRBJ2-1, reads GAGVSQSPRYKVAKRGQDVALRCDPISGHVSLFWYQQALGQGPEFLTYFQNEAQLDKSGLPSDRFFAERPEGSVSTLKIQRTQQEDSAVYLCASSISGSTSYNEQFFGPGTRLTVL.